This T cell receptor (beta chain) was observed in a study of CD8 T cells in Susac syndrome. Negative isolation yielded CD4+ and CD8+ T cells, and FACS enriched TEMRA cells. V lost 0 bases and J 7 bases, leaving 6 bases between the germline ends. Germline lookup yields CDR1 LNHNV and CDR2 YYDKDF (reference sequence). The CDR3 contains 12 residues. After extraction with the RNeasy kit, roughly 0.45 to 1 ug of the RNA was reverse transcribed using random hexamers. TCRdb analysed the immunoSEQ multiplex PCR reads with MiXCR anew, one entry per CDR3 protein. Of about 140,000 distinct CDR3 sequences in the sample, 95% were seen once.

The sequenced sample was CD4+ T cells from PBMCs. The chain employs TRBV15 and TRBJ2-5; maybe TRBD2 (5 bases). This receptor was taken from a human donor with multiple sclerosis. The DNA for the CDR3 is TGTGCCACCAGCAGAGATCGGGGGACCCAGTACTTC. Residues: CATSRDRGTQYF.